The 22 T cell receptor beta chains below all came from one sample that was sequenced in a study of blood T cell repertoires in COVID-19. The assay was immunoSEQ multiplex PCR, and TCRdb's table has in-frame clones only and misses some. The sample carries about 430,000 clones, 88% recorded once. The specimen was PBMCs or T cells enriched from blood (not recorded which). The source of these receptors is a woman aged 25 to 45 with acute COVID-19.

This clone has only a few counts. This chain connects TRBV2 to TRBJ2-7; no clear D. From germline, CDR1 is SNHLY and CDR2 FYNNEI. Trimming pared 6 bases from V and 5 bases from J, leaving 8 bases between. This CDR3 is 11 amino acids long. CDR3 nucleotide sequence: TGTGCCAGCAGCAGTCGGGACGAGCAGTACTTC. Translating gives CASSSRDEQYF.

The J gene is TRBJ1-4, the V gene TRBV5-6; a weak D match, TRBD1 (5 bases). The CDR3 length is 14 residues. CDR1 SGHDT and CDR2 YYEEEE come from the germline V gene. V dropped 1 base and J dropped 5 bases, with 9 bases sitting between them. This CDR3 reads CASSLSGQNEKLFF. CDR3 DNA sequence: TGTGCCAGCAGCTTGTCAGGACAAAATGAAAAACTGTTTTTT.

The rearrangement links TRBV24-1 to TRBJ1-4; D may be TRBD1 (6 bases). The CDR3 runs to 14 residues. Deletions cut 6 bases from V and 3 bases from J, with 10 bases between. Germline CDR1 reads KGHDR; CDR2 reads SFDVKD. The CDR3 region is CATSNGQSNEKLFF. Written as DNA, the CDR3 is TGTGCCACCAGTAATGGACAGTCTAATGAAAAACTGTTTTTT.

The gene calls are TRBV6-5 and TRBJ2-2, with no clear D. The V gene's germline CDR1 is MNHEY and CDR2 SVGAGI. The CDR3 covers 13 residues. Trimming stripped 2 bases from V and 4 bases from J, with 5 bases between. For the CDR3, the DNA is TGTGCCAGCAGTTACCTTCTCACCGGGGAGCTGTTTTTT. Protein sequence: CASSYLLTGELFF.

V is TRBV7-9 and J is TRBJ1-5; 9 nucleotides agree with TRBD1. The CDR3 is made up of 16 amino acids. Germline CDR1 SEHNR, CDR2 FQNEAQ (reference sequence). The ends lost 5 bases at V and 4 bases at J; junction bases unmatched: 9. The CDR3 reads CASSPTGGTGNQPQHF. The DNA for the CDR3 is TGTGCCAGCAGCCCAACCGGCGGGACAGGGAATCAGCCCCAGCATTTT.

The V and J genes are TRBV2 and TRBJ1-6; D perhaps matches TRBD1 (5 bases). Germline loops: CDR1 SNHLY, CDR2 FYNNEI. The CDR3 totals 17 residues. V lost 7 bases, J lost 2 bases, and 18 bases lay in between. The CDR3 coding sequence is TGTGCCAGCACTTCAAAGAGGGGAGGGACCTATAATTCACCCCTCCACTTT. This sequence encodes CASTSKRGGTYNSPLHF. Supplemented by reference TRBV2 and TRBJ1-6, the full variable domain reads EPEVTQTPSHQVTQMGQEVILRCVPISNHLYFYWYRQILGQKVEFLVSFYNNEISEKSEIFDDQFSVERPDGSNFTLKIRSTKLEDSAMYFCASTSKRGGTYNSPLHFGNGTRLTVT.

A word on this clone: One end of the junction is discordant with germline, which a read error may explain. This chain links TRBV12-3 or TRBV12-4 with TRBJ2-3, with D unresolved. The CDR3 is 11 amino acids. For the CDR3, the DNA is TGTGCCAGCAGTTTTGCTGGAGAGAGTGACTTT. The encoded protein is CASSFAGESDF.

Here the CDR3 reads CASSQQRAGNTIYF. CDR3 coding DNA: TGTGCCAGCAGCCAACAGAGGGCTGGAAACACCATATATTTT. The chain recombines TRBV14 with TRBJ1-3, with unresolved D. V was trimmed by 2 bases and J by 2 bases, leaving 7 bases between them. The CDR3 is 14 amino acids. Germline CDR1 reads SGHDN; CDR2 reads FVKESK.

V usage is TRBV27 and J usage is TRBJ1-1; TRBD1 agrees at 9 bases. This CDR3 has 17 residues. V trimming: 8 bases; J trimming: 5 bases; junction bases outside the gene matches: 18. The germline V gene encodes CDR1 MNHEY and CDR2 SMNVEV (reference sequence). This CDR3 is CASLVRRTGGLVTEAFF. In DNA form, the CDR3 reads TGTGCCAGCCTAGTCCGGCGAACAGGGGGCTTGGTTACTGAAGCTTTCTTT.

This clone was counted between two and nine times. The V call is TRBV7-2, the J call TRBJ2-1, with D unclear. The CDR3 is 15 amino acids. Germline assignment: CDR1 SGHTA and CDR2 FQGNSA. Trimming cost V 1 base and J 3 bases, with 10 bases left between them. The CDR3, as DNA: TGTGCCAGCAGCTTAGAACGAGGAAGCTACAATGAGCAGTTCTTC. It specifies CASSLERGSYNEQFF.

This clone has just one count. CDR3 sequence reads: CASTLAGDTYEQYF. DNA for the CDR3: TGTGCCAGCACACTAGCGGGGGATACCTACGAGCAGTACTTC. This chain uses TRBV6-5 with TRBJ2-7; TRBD2 matches at 11 bases. The V gene's germline CDR1 is MNHEY and CDR2 SVGAGI. J gave up 2 bases and V 7 bases, and 4 bases lay outside the gene matches. This CDR3 comprises 14 residues.

The CDR3 spells CASSLQGSYGYTF. For the CDR3, the DNA is TGTGCCAGCAGCTTGCAGGGAAGCTATGGCTACACCTTC. The genes are TRBV5-4 and TRBJ1-2; D possibly corresponds to TRBD1 (5 bases). Germline V gene sequence: CDR1 SGHNT, CDR2 YYREEE (reference sequence). The CDR3 covers 13 residues. Deletions cut 1 base from V and 4 bases from J, with 8 bases between.

This clone has only one observation. The rearrangement links TRBV2 to TRBJ2-1; D might be TRBD2 (7 bases). The germline V gene has CDR1 SNHLY and CDR2 FYNNEI. The CDR3 extends over 15 amino acids. Trimming stripped 4 bases from V and 2 bases from J, with 12 bases between. In nucleotides, the CDR3 is TGTGCCAGCAGTGTGGGCGGGGGCGCCTACAATGAGCAGTTCTTC. It encodes CASSVGGGAYNEQFF.

The chain combines TRBV7-9 with TRBJ2-7; D may be TRBD1 (5 bases). In germline, CDR1 is SEHNR, CDR2 FQNEAQ (reference sequence). Trimming left V 4 bases short and J 3 bases short, with 16 bases between. This CDR3 has 15 residues. The CDR3 sequence is CASSSTDKRIYEQYF. The CDR3 region has the DNA TGTGCCAGCAGCTCAACGGACAAACGAATCTACGAGCAGTACTTC.

This clone was seen more than once but under ten times. This sequence joins TRBV13 and TRBJ1-5; tentative D call: TRBD1 (6 bases). Germline CDR1 and CDR2: PRHDT and FYEKMQ (reference sequence). The V gene lost 4 bases and the J gene lost 3 bases, with 13 bases spanning the gap. The CDR3 contains 15 residues. In nucleotides, the CDR3 is TGTGCCAGCAGCTCCCGACAGGAGATCAATCAGCCCCAGCATTTT. Translating gives CASSSRQEINQPQHF.

This clone came up once. The chain is built from TRBV25-1 and TRBJ2-3, with 7 bases that match TRBD2. The CDR3 spans 16 residues. From germline, CDR1 is MGHDK and CDR2 SYGVNS. The J segment lost 0 bases and the V segment lost 1 base, leaving 4 bases of the junction unmatched. This CDR3 is CASSEWGGESTDTQYF. In nucleotides, the CDR3 is TGTGCCAGCAGTGAATGGGGAGGGGAAAGCACAGATACGCAGTATTTT.

The chain couples TRBV2 to TRBJ1-5; D call uncertain. The CDR3 consists of 17 residues. Deletions cut 6 bases from V and 2 bases from J, with 20 bases between. The germline V gene has CDR1 SNHLY and CDR2 FYNNEI. The CDR3 region is CASSLKKTGSRNQPQHF. CDR3 DNA sequence: TGTGCCAGCAGCCTCAAAAAAACCGGGTCCCGCAATCAGCCCCAGCATTTT.

The V and J genes are TRBV5-5 and TRBJ2-1, with D unclear. The CDR3 is made up of 13 amino acids. CDR1 is SGHKS, CDR2 YYEKEE, per germline (reference sequence). V lost 0 bases and J lost 9, with 10 bases in between. The DNA for the CDR3 is TGTGCCAGCAGCTTGGAAAGCCTAACTGAGCAGTTCTTC. The encoded protein is CASSLESLTEQFF.

This clone was detected once. The chain has TRBV24-1 and TRBJ1-2, with D unresolved. Trimming took off 1 base at V and 6 bases at J, with 5 bases between the two ends. CDR1 is KGHDR, CDR2 SFDVKD, per germline. The CDR3 is 12 amino acids. This chain's CDR3 is CATSDLENGYTF. CDR3 coding DNA: TGTGCCACCAGTGATTTAGAGAATGGCTACACCTTC.

This sequence joins TRBV29-1 and TRBJ2-7; the D gene is possibly TRBD1 (6 bases). Trimming removed 4 bases at V and 0 bases at J, with 13 bases between. This CDR3 is 14 amino acids long. Looked up from germline, CDR1 is SQVTM and CDR2 is ANQGSEA. CDR3 amino acids: CSVVPGDSSYEQYF. CDR3 DNA sequence: TGCAGCGTTGTTCCAGGGGATAGCTCCTACGAGCAGTACTTC.

J is TRBJ1-5 and V is TRBV5-5; 7 bases fit TRBD1. V was pared by 4 bases and J by 9 bases, with 10 bases of the junction left unmatched. The CDR3 covers 14 residues. CDR1 and CDR2 (germline): SGHKS, YYEKEE (reference sequence). The chain's CDR3 is CASSPGQAVPPQHF. DNA of the CDR3: TGTGCCAGCAGCCCAGGACAGGCCGTCCCGCCCCAGCATTTT.

The CDR3 here is CASSQQTSGGAFDTQYF. The CDR3, as DNA: TGCGCCAGCAGCCAGCAAACTAGCGGGGGGGCCTTTGATACGCAGTATTTT. V and J are TRBV4-1 and TRBJ2-3, with TRBD2 matching over 13 bases. This CDR3 is built from 17 residues. Trimming took 3 bases from V and 6 from J; bases not matched to a gene: 9. The germline V gene has CDR1 MGHRA and CDR2 YSYEKL.